This entry features one T cell receptor (beta chain) sequence. There is no known antigen for this receptor. Per-nucleotide qualities are absent, and no much larger clonotype sits a single base away. Genomic DNA was extracted from sorted cells for sequencing of the TCRbeta CDR3 region. The immunoSEQ Assay was used to sequence the TCRbeta CDR3 regions. TCRdb's version of the immuneACCESS table is confined to in-frame rearrangements and falls short of the full clone set. An unresolved V gene accounts for under half of the shortfall where checked; the remainder is of unknown origin. Here the sample has 40,000 to 45,000 clones; 86% occur a single time. The biggest ten clones account for around a fifth of the sample. The sample is drawn from a study of OX40 agonist ivuxolimab in advanced cancers. About the investigation overall: Ivuxolimab was an agonistic, fully human IgG2 monoclonal antibody directed against OX40 (CD134), a costimulatory receptor. Intravenous ivuxolimab was administered to patients every 2 weeks at six dose levels: 0.01, 0.1, 0.3, 1.5, 3 and 10 mg/kg. Of the roughly 54 patients in dose escalation, approximately 20 had hepatocellular carcinoma, approximately 15 had melanoma, 9 had renal cell carcinoma and 9 had head and neck cancer. A male proportion of roughly 85% and a mean age of 60 years, ranging from roughly 23 to 85, were recorded for the dose-escalation cohort. Prior anti-PD-1, anti-PD-L1 or anti-CTLA-4 therapy was permitted, and checkpoint inhibitors had been received by roughly 42% of dose-escalation patients. Three dose-escalation patients achieved partial responses, one with hepatocellular carcinoma and two with cutaneous melanoma. Peripheral TCRbeta sequencing was intended to test whether TCR sequence diversity was altered and clonal T-cell expansion was caused by ivuxolimab. The paper reports the monotherapy dose-escalation portion (N ≈ 50 patients) of the phase I ivuxolimab trial.

Here V drops 5 bases and J drops 0 bases, and the junction holds 11 bases not matched to any gene. CDR1 and CDR2 are drawn from the germline V gene: SGHVS, FNYEAQ. The CDR3, cysteine through phenylalanine, is 18 amino acids long. The DNA shown is the 54-base CDR3, in frame from base 1. What the authors observed across the whole study: At doses from 0.1 to 3.0 mg/kg, clonal expansion was seen in both CD4+ and CD8+ blood T cells between baseline and week 6. In partial responders in the 0.1-3.0 mg/kg groups, normalized peripheral clonal expansion was found to be among the lowest, especially among CD8+ T cells. The antigen specificity of the clonally expanded peripheral T cells was not determined. After ivuxolimab, CD8+ T cells had more expanded clones than CD4+ T cells on average. Low levels of normalized T-cell clonal expansion were also shown by some nonresponding patients.

Patients with a history of autoimmune disease or receiving systemic immunosuppression were excluded from the trial. Peripheral blood for TCR sequencing was collected from all dose cohorts at baseline, on cycle 4 day 1, and on cycle 7 day 1. Samples were obtained from an open-label, multicenter, first-in-human phase I dose-escalation trial of ivuxolimab. Adults with locally advanced or metastatic melanoma, renal cell, hepatocellular, or head and neck squamous cell carcinoma were enrolled in the trial. Before TCR sequencing, CD4+ T cells and CD8+ T cells were sorted from peripheral blood as separate populations.

This clonotype was obtained from an adult with an advanced solid tumor such as melanoma, head and neck, liver or kidney cancer. The sample was CD4+ or CD8+ T cells sorted from blood, taken in a trial of the OX40 agonist ivuxolimab. The chain links TRBV7-6 with TRBJ2-3; 10 junctional bases match TRBD2. The DNA is as follows: TGTGCCAGCAGCACGACTAGCGGGTGGGTCGATAGCACAGATACGCAGTATTTT. Translated, it reads CASSTTSGWVDSTDTQYF.